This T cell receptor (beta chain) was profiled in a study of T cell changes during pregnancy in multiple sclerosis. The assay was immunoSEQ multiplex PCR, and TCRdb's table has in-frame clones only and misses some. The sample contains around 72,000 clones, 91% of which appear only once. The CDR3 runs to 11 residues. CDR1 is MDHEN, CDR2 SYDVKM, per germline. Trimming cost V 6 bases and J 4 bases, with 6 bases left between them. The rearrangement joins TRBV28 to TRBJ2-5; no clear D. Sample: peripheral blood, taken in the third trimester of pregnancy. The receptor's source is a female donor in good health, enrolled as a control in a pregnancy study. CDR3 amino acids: CASRGGETQYF. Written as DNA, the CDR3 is TGTGCCAGCAGAGGCGGAGAGACCCAGTACTTC.